These 18 T cell receptor beta chains share one sample of origin, sequenced in a study of human T cells and chemical hapten exposure. TCRdb reprocessed the 5' RACE reads with MiXCR, giving one entry per CDR3 protein. The sample comprises more than 60,000 distinct CDR3 sequences, approximately 16% of which are singletons, and almost 7% rests with the top ten. RNA extraction used unfractionated whole blood as the source of total RNA. Source of these receptors: a female donor in good health.

This rearrangement joins TRBV6-6 to TRBJ2-1; 8 positions agree with TRBD2. V lost 7 bases to trimming and J lost 5 bases; unmatched junction nucleotides: 10. CDR1 and CDR2 from the germline V gene are MNHNY and SVGAGI (reference sequence). This CDR3 has 15 residues. Here the CDR3 reads CASKYSPAGDNEQFF. The CDR3, as DNA: TGTGCCAGCAAATACTCACCAGCGGGGGACAATGAGCAGTTCTTC.

This clonotype turned up a few times. The J gene is TRBJ2-2, the V gene TRBV6-2 or TRBV6-3; D not resolved. With 7 bases removed from V and 5 bases from J, the gap between germline ends came to 11 bases. CDR1 is MNHEY, CDR2 SVGEGT, per germline. The CDR3 consists of 13 residues. CDR3 region: CASNLGRTGELFF. The CDR3 region has the DNA TGTGCCAGCAACCTAGGAAGGACCGGGGAGCTGTTTTTT.

This clonotype has only a few counts. The chain carries TRBV7-8 and TRBJ1-3; D gene uncertain. The germline CDR1 and CDR2 sequences are SGHVS and FQNEAQ. The CDR3 is 18 amino acids. Deletions cut 6 bases from V and 4 bases from J, with 25 bases between. In DNA form, the CDR3 reads TGTGCCAGCAGTTTACAGATTTCGGGCCTTAAGAGAGGAAACACCATATATTTT. Translating it yields CASSLQISGLKRGNTIYF.

There are a few counts of this clonotype. The chain is built from TRBV30 and TRBJ1-2; TRBD1 might be the D (5 bases). Trimming pared 0 bases from V and 7 bases from J, leaving 12 bases between. The germline gives CDR1 GTSNPN, CDR2 SVGIG (reference sequence). The CDR3 length is 13 residues. The chain's CDR3 is CAWSVAGPVGYTF. The CDR3 bases are TGTGCCTGGAGTGTAGCAGGGCCGGTTGGCTACACCTTC.

In its sample, this clonotype was seen a few times. The rearrangement links TRBV7-9 to TRBJ2-6; D perhaps matches TRBD2 (5 bases). Germline lookup yields CDR1 SEHNR and CDR2 FQNEAQ (reference sequence). This CDR3 spans 16 amino acids. V was cut by 3 bases and J by 2 bases, with 11 bases left in between. The CDR3 is CASSLVAGTGANVLTF. In DNA form, the CDR3 reads TGTGCCAGCAGCTTGGTCGCGGGTACTGGGGCCAACGTCCTGACTTTC.

The chain recombines TRBV10-3 with TRBJ1-1; D is uncertain. CDR3 length: 11 residues. V lost 5 bases and J 2 bases, leaving 3 bases between the germline ends. The V gene's germline CDR1 is ENHRY and CDR2 SYGVKD. Here the CDR3 DNA reads TGTGCCATCAGTTCCAACACTGAAGCTTTCTTT. Its translation: CAISSNTEAFF.

This clonotype was observed at least ten times. Written as DNA, the CDR3 is TGCGCCAGCCGGCCCCCCGCAGCCTACAATGAGCAGTTCTTC. This translates into CASRPPAAYNEQFF. V is TRBV5-1 and J is TRBJ2-1; D gene uncertain. CDR1 SGHRS and CDR2 YFSETQ come from the germline V gene. CDR3 length equals 14 residues. V lost 7 bases to trimming and J lost 2 bases, with 13 bases between them.

The rearrangement joins TRBV28 to TRBJ1-2; tentatively, D is TRBD1 (5 bases). Trimming cost V 4 bases and J 6 bases, with 15 bases left between them. CDR1 is MDHEN, CDR2 SYDVKM, per germline. The CDR3 length is 14 residues. For the CDR3, the DNA is TGTGCCAGCAGTTCCCCTGGCGGGGGGGATGGCTACACCTTC. Encoded protein: CASSSPGGGDGYTF.

Many counts were recorded for this clonotype. The chain recombines TRBV12-3 or TRBV12-4 with TRBJ1-6; a weak D match, TRBD1 (6 bases). V was cut by 4 bases and J by 9 bases, with 13 bases left in between. The CDR3 extends over 14 amino acids. The CDR3 reads CASSSSGGSSPLHF. DNA of the CDR3: TGTGCCAGCAGTTCGTCGGGGGGCTCTTCACCCCTCCACTTT.

V is TRBV6-2 or TRBV6-3 and J is TRBJ2-4, with 7 bases that match TRBD1. V shed 6 bases and J 0 bases; nucleotides not matched to a gene: 11. CDR1 is MNHEY and CDR2 is SVGEGT in the germline V gene. The CDR3 spans 17 residues. CDR3 residues: CASSPGQRLLAKNIQYF. The CDR3 nucleotides are TGTGCCAGCAGCCCGGGACAGCGATTACTAGCCAAAAACATTCAGTACTTC.

The table lists this clonotype with a few counts. The chain uses TRBV6-5 and TRBJ2-2; D assignment may be TRBD1 or TRBD2 (5 bases each). The CDR3 runs to 18 residues. Between the trimmed V and J ends, which lost 4 bases and 2 bases, there was a span of 20 bases. Germline V gene sequence: CDR1 MNHEY, CDR2 SVGAGI. CDR3 loop: CASSSTNLGTNNTGELFF. The CDR3 nucleotides are TGTGCCAGCAGTTCCACCAATCTCGGGACCAATAACACCGGGGAGCTGTTTTTT.

The rearrangement uses TRBV27 and TRBJ2-7; TRBD1 might be the D (6 bases). The length of the CDR3 is 15 residues. The V end lost 2 bases, the J end lost 6 bases, and 17 bases lay between the germline ends. Germline-derived CDR1 and CDR2 are MNHEY and SMNVEV (reference sequence). This CDR3 reads CASSLAPDSGVEQYF. The DNA of the CDR3 is TGTGCCAGCAGTTTAGCTCCAGACTCAGGGGTCGAGCAGTACTTC.

The chain has TRBV2 and TRBJ1-2; the D is unclear. The CDR3 contains 13 residues. Per the germline V gene, CDR1 is SNHLY and CDR2 is FYNNEI. Deletions cut 4 bases from V and 4 bases from J, with 10 bases between. CDR3 region: CASSVRSAYGYTF. DNA of the CDR3: TGTGCCAGCAGTGTCCGGTCCGCCTATGGCTACACCTTC. The entire variable domain, with the rest obtained from reference TRBV2 and TRBJ1-2, is as follows: EPEVTQTPSHQVTQMGQEVILRCVPISNHLYFYWYRQILGQKVEFLVSFYNNEISEKSEIFDDQFSVERPDGSNFTLKIRSTKLEDSAMYFCASSVRSAYGYTFGSGTRLTVV.

This clonotype has a handful of counts. This chain uses TRBV29-1 with TRBJ2-1; 8 positions agree with TRBD2. Germline V lookup: CDR1 SQVTM, CDR2 ANQGSEA. The CDR3 spans 14 residues. The J segment lost 5 bases and the V segment lost 3 bases, leaving 6 bases of the junction unmatched. CDR3 DNA: TGCAGCGTTGATCACGGCGGGAGGAACAATGAGCAGTTCTTC. Translating it yields CSVDHGGRNNEQFF.

The chain is built from TRBV6-2 or TRBV6-3 and TRBJ1-1; D ambiguous. V gave up 2 bases and J gave up 0 bases, with 10 bases separating them. The CDR3 is 15 amino acids. CDR1 and CDR2 from the germline V gene are MNHEY and SVGEGT. The CDR3 nucleotides read TGTGCCAGCAGTTACAGGTTGTCAATGAACACTGAAGCTTTCTTT. It encodes CASSYRLSMNTEAFF.

The sample holds a few counts of this clonotype. The chain uses TRBV29-1 and TRBJ2-5; maybe TRBD2 (6 bases). In germline, CDR1 is SQVTM, CDR2 ANQGSEA. Trimming stripped 4 bases from V and 3 bases from J, with 15 bases between. The CDR3 extends over 14 amino acids. CDR3: CSVGWGGIEETQYF. The CDR3 nucleotides read TGCAGCGTTGGTTGGGGCGGGATTGAAGAGACCCAGTACTTC.

The table lists this clonotype with a few counts. The V call is TRBV6-2 or TRBV6-3, the J call TRBJ1-6; TRBD1 matches 7 bases. The germline V gene has CDR1 MNHEY and CDR2 SVGEGT. V dropped 6 bases and J dropped 9; count of bases not matched to a gene: 11. The CDR3 spans 15 residues. CDR3 sequence: CASRQGTVTRSPLHF. The CDR3 DNA sequence: TGTGCCAGCAGACAGGGGACCGTGACACGTTCACCCCTCCACTTT.

J is TRBJ1-3 and V is TRBV14; 11 nucleotides line up with TRBD1. J lost 4 bases, V lost 4 bases, and 6 bases had no gene match. This CDR3 comprises 16 residues. Looked up from germline, CDR1 is SGHDN and CDR2 is FVKESK. The CDR3 bases are TGTGCCAGCAGCCCCCTCGGGACAGGGGGAGGAAACACCATATATTTT. The encoded protein is CASSPLGTGGGNTIYF.